Listed here is a single T cell receptor (beta chain). What it recognizes is unknown. The read finishes 3 residues shy of the CDR3 end, and the germline J gene is used to complete it. The repertoire was sequenced with immunoSEQ multiplex PCR; TCRdb's copy has only in-frame clones and lacks some. The listing records around 19,000 clones. The sample belongs to a study of T cells in women clearing cervical HPV infection. The wider study: Cases: HPV16-related CIN3 or worse on histology, 2 invasive cancers.

V lost 2 bases and J lost 4; bases outside the gene matches: 3. The germline V gene has CDR1 MNHNS and CDR2 SASEGT. The CDR3 length is 14 residues. Study-level findings and limits: Richness plus V gene abundances separated cases from controls with AUC roughly 0.85.

This TCR was sampled from a woman between 18 and 69 years old with a cervical HPV16 infection that either progressed to CIN3+ or cleared (not recorded which). What was sequenced was blood buffy coat. The chain uses TRBV6-1 and TRBJ2-3; the match to TRBD1 covers 7 bases. The sequenced CDR3 bases are TGTGCCAGCAGTGAAAGGGGGCCTGCAGATACG. Translated, it gives CASSERGPADT. The whole CDR3 protein reads CASSERGPADTQYF.